The clone carrying this T cell receptor beta chain has ten or more counts. The antigen remains unidentified. The data were obtained in a study of T cells in Graves' hyperthyroidism and ophthalmopathy. Notes on the study in general: Most thyroid clonotypes with frequency above 0.001 were detected in blood. Ophthalmopathy, as predicted by the model, came a median roughly 6.5 months after the prediction.

What was amplified from RNA transcripts were TCR beta CDR3 regions. Researchers ran a first-round RT-PCR on the TCR CDR3 using the HTBI primer set. TCRdb reprocessed the multiplex PCR reads with MiXCR, giving one entry per CDR3 protein. The sample consists of hundreds of thousands of distinct CDR3 sequences, roughly 14% of them appearing once. The CDR3 has 12 residues. V lost 2 bases and J 3 bases, leaving 5 bases between the germline ends. V usage is TRBV12-3 or TRBV12-4 and J usage is TRBJ2-7; D call uncertain. What was sequenced was blood. The receptor was derived from a woman aged 25 to 39 with Graves' hyperthyroidism that later progressed to Graves' ophthalmopathy. The DNA of the CDR3 is TGTGCCAGCAGTTTAAATTACTACGAGCAGTACTTC. Translating it yields CASSLNYYEQYF.